The 11 T cell receptor beta chains reported below all come from one sample, sequenced in a study of vaccination and CD4 T cells after COVID-19. These receptors' antigens are unknown. CD4+ T cells that had been cultured provided DNA sequenced with the Oncomine TCR Beta short-read assay. TCRdb processed the PCR reads anew with MiXCR; each CDR3 protein has one entry. Of under 8,000 distinct CDR3 sequences listed, 20% to 25% are singletons. Treatment indicated: roughly 10-day PBMC culture with coronavirus spike peptide pools or control peptides (ViraFEST assay). The sequenced sample was CD4+ T cells from blood, cultured in vitro, obtained after SARS-CoV-2 vaccination. These receptors were obtained from a human donor who had recovered from COVID-19.

This chain uses TRBV5-1 with TRBJ2-5, with a weak D call TRBD2 (6 bases). Trimming removed 1 base from V and 2 bases from J, with 9 bases in between. Germline-derived CDR1 and CDR2 are SGHRS and YFSETQ. The CDR3 sequence is 14 residues long. This CDR3 is CASSLMEGQETQYF. DNA of the CDR3: TGCGCCAGCAGCTTGATGGAGGGACAAGAGACCCAGTACTTC.

The CDR3 nucleotides are TGTGCCAGCAGCGTTCGGCTTGGCGAGACCCAGTACTTC. Translation: CASSVRLGETQYF. This chain uses TRBV9 with TRBJ2-5; D unclear. V lost 2 bases, J lost 5 bases, and 10 bases lay in between. Germline V gene lookup returns CDR1 SGDLS and CDR2 YYNGEE. CDR3 length: 13 amino acids.

This chain links TRBV2 with TRBJ1-5; D is unresolved. V was cut by 4 bases and J by 0 bases, with 4 bases left in between. Germline V CDR1 and CDR2: SNHLY, FYNNEI. The CDR3 totals 13 residues. CDR3 residues: CASSGDSNQPQHF. In DNA, the CDR3 is TGTGCCAGCAGTGGAGATAGCAATCAGCCCCAGCATTTT. The full variable domain, in which reference TRBV2 and TRBJ1-5 provide the parts outside the CDR3, is EPEVTQTPSHQVTQMGQEVILRCVPISNHLYFYWYRQILGQKVEFLVSFYNNEISEKSEIFDDQFSVERPDGSNFTLKIRSTKLEDSAMYFCASSGDSNQPQHFGDGTRLSIL.

This clonotype was observed a handful of times. This chain uses TRBV11-1 with TRBJ2-1, with D unclear. In germline, CDR1 is SGHAT, CDR2 FQDESV (reference sequence). Between the trimmed V and J ends, which lost 6 bases and 0 bases, there was a span of 12 bases. This CDR3 spans 15 amino acids. Here the CDR3 DNA reads TGTGCCAGCAGATTAACCAGGTACTCCTACAATGAGCAGTTCTTC. Translation: CASRLTRYSYNEQFF. Full variable domain (rest looked up from reference TRBV11-1 and TRBJ2-1): EAEVAQSPRYKITEKSQAVAFWCDPISGHATLYWYRQILGQGPELLVQFQDESVVDDSQLPKDRFSAERLKGVDSTLKIQPAELGDSAMYLCASRLTRYSYNEQFFGPGTRLTVL.

This clonotype has only a few counts. The chain couples TRBV7-2 to TRBJ2-3; unclear D gene. The germline V gene has CDR1 SGHTA and CDR2 FQGNSA. V was trimmed by 2 bases and J by 2 bases, leaving 5 bases between them. The CDR3 is made up of 13 amino acids. The CDR3: CASSLWVTDTQYF. CDR3 nucleotides: TGTGCCAGCAGCTTATGGGTCACAGATACGCAGTATTTT.

The chain recombines TRBV2 with TRBJ2-7, with 10 bases aligning to TRBD1. After removal of 4 bases from V and 3 bases from J, the junction contained 9 bases not matched to a gene. Germline CDR1 is SNHLY and CDR2 is FYNNEI. This CDR3 has 16 residues. Written as DNA, the CDR3 is TGTGCCAGCAGTGGAGGGTGGGACAGGGGTATCTACGAGCAGTACTTC. Protein: CASSGGWDRGIYEQYF.

Within the sample, this clonotype is medium-sized (0.01 to 0.1%). The chain is built from TRBV6-1 and TRBJ1-2, with 11 bases that match TRBD1. Germline values: CDR1 MNHNS, CDR2 SASEGT. The CDR3 loop spans 15 amino acids. V lost 6 bases, J lost 4 bases, and 7 bases stayed unmatched. In DNA, the CDR3 is TGTGCCAGCAGCCGCGGGACAGGGGGTAGCTATGGCTACACCTTC. Protein: CASSRGTGGSYGYTF.

By share, this clonotype ranks as medium-sized. The chain links TRBV28 to TRBJ1-5; D ambiguous. Germline V gene sequence: CDR1 MDHEN, CDR2 SYDVKM. The CDR3 is 15 amino acids. The V gene lost 5 bases and the J gene lost 4 bases, with 15 bases spanning the gap. The CDR3 protein is CASSDSTSLNQPQHF. CDR3 nucleotides: TGTGCCAGCAGTGACTCCACATCCTTGAATCAGCCCCAGCATTTT.

This clonotype is medium-sized (0.01 to 0.1%). The chain is built from TRBV7-2 and TRBJ2-7; D gene unclear. V shed 1 base and J shed 1 base, with 8 bases lying between them. The CDR3 totals 14 residues. Germline V gives CDR1 SGHTA, CDR2 FQGNSA. The CDR3 protein is CASSLDGPSYEQYF. The CDR3 coding sequence is TGTGCCAGCAGCTTAGACGGACCTTCCTACGAGCAGTACTTC.

The J gene is TRBJ2-1, the V gene TRBV27, with TRBD1 matching over 10 bases. The V gene end was trimmed by 7 bases and the J gene end by 5 bases; junction bases not matched to a gene: 14. Germline V lookup: CDR1 MNHEY, CDR2 SMNVEV (reference sequence). This CDR3 contains 17 residues. The CDR3 spells CASTRWAGQGRDNEQFF. Written as DNA, the CDR3 is TGTGCCAGCACTCGTTGGGCGGGACAGGGGAGGGACAATGAGCAGTTCTTC.

This clonotype is medium-sized (0.01 to 0.1%) in the sample. CDR3 DNA: TGCAGTGCGGCAAGGGTCTACGAGCAGTACTTC. This codes for CSAARVYEQYF. The chain has TRBV20-1 and TRBJ2-7; D remains ambiguous. Germline V lookup: CDR1 DFQATT, CDR2 SNEGSKA (reference sequence). V lost 6 bases and J lost 3, with 9 bases in between. The CDR3 loop spans 11 amino acids.